The 14 T cell receptor beta chains below were found in one sample sequenced in a study of tumor-infiltrating lymphocytes in primary liver carcinoma. TCR beta cDNA came from about 450 ng total RNA, primed with a constant-region primer. Three rounds of nested multiplex PCR with slightly modified ARM-PCR produced TCR beta libraries. A C-beta reverse primer and TRBV1-TRBV30 forward primers served in each of the first two PCR rounds, at ten to eleven cycles apiece. TCRdb independently ran MiXCR on the multiplex PCR reads; one entry per CDR3 protein. Among under 150,000 distinct CDR3 sequences listed, approximately 71% were seen once. Without any cell sorting, about 20-32 mg of bulk tissue yielded co-extracted RNA and DNA. Source material: tumor-adjacent normal liver tissue. Receptors originate from a woman aged 55-69 years with primary liver carcinoma and hepatitis B virus infection.

This clonotype appeared many times. The rearrangement links TRBV28 to TRBJ1-1, with 7 bases aligning to TRBD1. Losses at the gene ends were 4 bases for V and 1 base for J; bases not matched to a gene: 12. Per germline, CDR1 MDHEN and CDR2 SYDVKM. CDR3 length: 17 residues. CDR3 bases: TGTGCCAGCAGTTCCGTACTCGCCAACAGGGGGAACACTGAAGCTTTCTTT. Translating it yields CASSSVLANRGNTEAFF.

Comments on this clonotype: Given the absence of the conserved phenylalanine or tryptophan at the CDR3 end, a read error is likely. The limits of the CDR3 on the DNA are not certain, so only TCRdb's listed CDR3 is given. The V call is TRBV12-3 or TRBV12-4, the J call TRBJ2-7. The CDR3 length equals 15 residues, ends included. The CDR3 region is CASSPRRSISHEQYL.

As concerns this clonotype: Germline and junction disagree at one end, which may indicate a read error. The gene calls are TRBV28 and TRBJ2-2; D might be TRBD1 or TRBD2, each matching 6 bases. Germline V lookup: CDR1 MDHEN, CDR2 SYDVKM. CDR3 length: 15 residues. CDR3 bases: TGTACCAGCGGCGGTCTAGCGATCCCCGAAGGGGGGCTGTTTTTT. It codes for CTSGGLAIPEGGLFF.

This clonotype was counted many times. The rearrangement joins TRBV12-3 or TRBV12-4 to TRBJ2-5; the match to TRBD1 covers 8 bases. V trimming: 5 bases; J trimming: 9 bases; junction bases outside the gene matches: 8. This CDR3 contains 13 residues. Here the CDR3 reads CASSTDRARAQYF. In nucleotides, the CDR3 is TGTGCCAGCAGTACGGACAGGGCCAGGGCCCAGTACTTC.

This clonotype was detected many times. The J gene is TRBJ2-7, the V gene TRBV10-2; unclear D gene. The CDR3 covers 11 residues. Trimming cost V 6 bases and J 4 bases, with 7 bases left between them. Per the germline V gene, CDR1 is WSHSY and CDR2 is SAAADI. CDR3: CASRRAYEQYF. CDR3 nucleotide sequence: TGCGCCAGCAGGCGAGCTTACGAGCAGTACTTC.

Worth noting for this clonotype: One end of the junction varies from germline; a read error may be responsible. The chain recombines TRBV11-2 with TRBJ2-7; maybe TRBD2 (6 bases). This CDR3 region has 13 residues. Germline values: CDR1 SGHAT, CDR2 FQNNGV. CDR3 in amino acids: CASSVDGSYEHYF. CDR3 sequence (DNA): TGTGCCAGCAGCGTAGACGGGAGCTACGAGCACTACTTC.

This sequence joins TRBV20-1 and TRBJ2-1; TRBD1 aligns across 7 bases. V shed 0 bases and J 4 bases; nucleotides not matched to a gene: 6. The germline V gene encodes CDR1 DFQATT and CDR2 SNEGSKA (reference sequence). This CDR3 is built from 15 residues. CDR3 sequence reads: CSAREGRGKYNEQFF. The DNA for the CDR3 is TGCAGTGCTAGAGAGGGCAGGGGGAAATACAATGAGCAGTTCTTC.

A note on this clonotype: A much larger clone is a single base away; this may be a read error. The V gene is TRBV13, the J gene TRBJ2-7; D is uncertain. With 1 base removed from V and 7 bases from J, the gap between germline ends came to 17 bases. CDR1 and CDR2 (germline): PRHDT, FYEKMQ (reference sequence). The CDR3 loop spans 15 amino acids. The CDR3: CASSLVGYRLGEQYF. The CDR3 DNA sequence: TGTGCCAGCAGCTTAGTAGGGTACCGGCTAGGGGAGCAGTACTTC.

In regard to this clonotype: This could be a read error, since a much larger clone is one nucleotide away. This chain links TRBV28 with TRBJ2-1; TRBD2 aligns across 9 bases. This CDR3 is 15 amino acids long. V was pared by 10 bases and J by 4 bases, with 11 bases of the junction left unmatched. Germline loops: CDR1 MDHEN, CDR2 SYDVKM. The CDR3 is CANNPTSGFYNEQFF. CDR3 bases: TGTGCCAACAATCCGACTAGCGGCTTTTACAATGAGCAGTTCTTC. Supplemented by reference TRBV28 and TRBJ2-1, the full variable domain reads DVKVTQSSRYLVKRTGEKVFLECVQDMDHENMFWYRQDPGLGLRLIYFSYDVKMKEKGDIPEGYSVSREKKERFSLILESASTNQTSMYLCANNPTSGFYNEQFFGPGTRLTVL.

This clonotype was counted at least ten times. The V and J genes are TRBV7-9 and TRBJ1-1; possibly TRBD1 for D (5 bases). This CDR3 is 13 amino acids long. Trimming removed 5 bases from V and 4 bases from J, with 11 bases in between. Per the germline V gene, CDR1 is SEHNR and CDR2 is FQNEAQ (reference sequence). CDR3 bases: TGTGCCAGCAGCCTGCCTGGGGGCACTGAAGCTTTCTTT. Its translation: CASSLPGGTEAFF.

Comments on this clonotype: Germline and junction disagree at one end, which may indicate a read error. The rearrangement joins TRBV30 to TRBJ2-2; 9 bases fit TRBD1. CDR1 GTSNPN and CDR2 SVGIG come from the germline V gene (reference sequence). The CDR3 is 14 amino acids. In DNA form, the CDR3 reads TGTGTCTGGATGACAGGGGGGAGTCCCGGGGAGCTGTTTTTT. Translating it yields CVWMTGGSPGELFF.

A remark on this clonotype: The junction does not match germline at one end; this may be a read error. The gene calls are TRBV11-2 and TRBJ2-1; a weak D match, TRBD2 (6 bases). There are 14 residues in the CDR3. From germline, CDR1 is SGHAT and CDR2 FQNNGV. The CDR3 DNA follows: TGTGCTAGCATCTTAGCCGGGACTCTCAATGAACAGTTCTTC. Encoded protein: CASILAGTLNEQFF.

The chain joins TRBV7-9 to TRBJ2-1; D remains ambiguous. The CDR3 consists of 16 residues. Germline V gives CDR1 SEHNR, CDR2 FQNEAQ (reference sequence). V lost 5 bases, J lost 6 bases, and 20 bases lay in between. The CDR3 DNA follows: TGTGCCAGCAGCCCCTTAGGTTACCTGGTCCCCAATGAGCAGTTCTTC. It specifies CASSPLGYLVPNEQFF.

Worth noting for this clonotype: Here the CDR3 omits its conserved ending phenylalanine or tryptophan, so a read error is the likely source. This rearrangement joins TRBV6-1 to TRBJ2-3, with 7 bases fitting TRBD2. CDR1 is MNHNS, CDR2 SASEGT, per germline. The junction had 11 bases not matched to a gene; V was cut back by 5 bases and J by 6 bases. The CDR3 contains 15 residues. The CDR3 spells CASSTEIVGGDTQYL. The CDR3 DNA reads as TGTGCCAGCAGTACTGAAATTGTGGGAGGGGATACGCAGTATTTA.